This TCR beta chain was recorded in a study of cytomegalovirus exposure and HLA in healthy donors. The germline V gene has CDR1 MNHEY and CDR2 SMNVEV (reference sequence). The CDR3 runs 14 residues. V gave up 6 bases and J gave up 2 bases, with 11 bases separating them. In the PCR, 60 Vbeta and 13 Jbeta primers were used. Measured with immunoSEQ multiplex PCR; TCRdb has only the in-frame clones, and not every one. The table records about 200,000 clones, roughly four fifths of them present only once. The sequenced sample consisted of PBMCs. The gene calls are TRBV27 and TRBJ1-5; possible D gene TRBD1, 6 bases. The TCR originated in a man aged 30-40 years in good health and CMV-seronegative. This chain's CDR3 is CASSRQDRNQPQHF. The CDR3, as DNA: TGTGCCAGCAGCAGACAGGACCGCAATCAGCCCCAGCATTTT.